This TCR beta chain was retrieved from a study of blood T cells in healthy people across ages. In the study overall: Capture by template switching was about one barcoded beta molecule per two T cells. Overall study results and limits: Estimated diversity, derived from one million T cells, was regarded as an underestimate.

The V end was cut by 2 bases, the J end by 6 bases, with 7 bases between. Germline V CDR1 and CDR2: SEHNR, FQNEAQ (reference sequence). This CDR3 contains 13 residues. Every donor gave 7.5 to 10 milliliters of peripheral blood. The use of a sample-barcoded 5' primer and a J-beta primer mix characterized a second PCR of roughly 7 to 11 cycles. A template-switch adaptor that had 12 random nucleotides put a tag on each cDNA molecule. TCRdb recomputed calls from the 5' RACE reads with MiXCR, one row per CDR3 protein. The repertoire has 600,000 to 1,000,000 distinct CDR3 sequences, 58% of them found once; the top ten carry around 20%. To note about this clonotype: The antigen remains undetermined.

The sequence was collected from a young man in good health. What was sequenced was blood. The genes are TRBV7-9 and TRBJ2-2, with no clear D. This CDR3 reads CASSLRIAGELFF. The CDR3 nucleotides read TGTGCCAGCAGCTTACGAATAGCCGGGGAGCTGTTTTTT. The full variable domain, completed using reference TRBV7-9 and TRBJ2-2, is DTGVSQNPRHKITKRGQNVTFRCDPISEHNRLYWYRQTLGQGPEFLTYFQNEAQLEKSRLLSDRFSAERPKGSFSTLEIQRTEQGDSAMYLCASSLRIAGELFFGEGSRLTVL.